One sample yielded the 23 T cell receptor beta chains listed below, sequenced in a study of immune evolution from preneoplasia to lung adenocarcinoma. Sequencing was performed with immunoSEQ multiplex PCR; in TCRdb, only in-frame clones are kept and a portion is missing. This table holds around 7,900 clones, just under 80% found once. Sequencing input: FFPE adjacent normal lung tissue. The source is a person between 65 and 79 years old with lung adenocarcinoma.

CDR3 sequence (DNA): TGTGCCAGCAGCCCTAGTCTAGGTCAGGTGGGAGGCAATCAGCCCCAGCATTTT. Protein: CASSPSLGQVGGNQPQHF. This chain joins TRBV7-8 and TRBJ1-5, with no clear D. The CDR3 is 18 residues long. Trimming shortened V by 5 bases and J by 2 bases, and 22 bases separated the two germline ends. Germline V gene data show CDR1 as SGHVS and CDR2 as FQNEAQ.

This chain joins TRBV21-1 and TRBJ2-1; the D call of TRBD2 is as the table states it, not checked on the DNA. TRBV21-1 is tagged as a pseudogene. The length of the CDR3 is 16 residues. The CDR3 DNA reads TGTGCCAGCACCCGTAGGACGGGGATCTCCTACAATGAGCAGTTCTTC. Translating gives CASTRRTGISYNEQFF.

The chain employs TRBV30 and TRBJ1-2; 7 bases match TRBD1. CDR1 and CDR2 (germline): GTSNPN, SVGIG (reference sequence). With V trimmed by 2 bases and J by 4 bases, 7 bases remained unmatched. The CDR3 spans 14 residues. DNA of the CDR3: TGTGCCTGGAGTACCGGCGACAGGGCCTATGGCTACACCTTC. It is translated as CAWSTGDRAYGYTF.

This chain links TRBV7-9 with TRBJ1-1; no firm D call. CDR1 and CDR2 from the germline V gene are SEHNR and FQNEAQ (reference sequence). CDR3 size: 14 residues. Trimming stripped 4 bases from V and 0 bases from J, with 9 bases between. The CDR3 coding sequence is TGTGCCAGCAGCTACAACAGTCTGAACACTGAAGCTTTCTTT. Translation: CASSYNSLNTEAFF.

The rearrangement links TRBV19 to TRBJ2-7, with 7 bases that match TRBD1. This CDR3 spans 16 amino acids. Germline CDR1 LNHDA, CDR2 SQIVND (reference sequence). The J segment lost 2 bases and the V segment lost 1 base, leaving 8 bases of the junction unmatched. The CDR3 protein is CASSIAQTGMAYEQYF. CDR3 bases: TGTGCCAGTAGTATAGCCCAGACAGGGATGGCCTACGAGCAGTACTTC.

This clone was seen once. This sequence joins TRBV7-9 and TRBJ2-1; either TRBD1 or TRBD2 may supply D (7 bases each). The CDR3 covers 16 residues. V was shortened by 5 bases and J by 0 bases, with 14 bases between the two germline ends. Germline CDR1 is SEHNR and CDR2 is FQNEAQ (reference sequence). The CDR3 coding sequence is TGTGCCAGCAGCCCCAGGGGGGGGCTCTCCTACAATGAGCAGTTCTTC. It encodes CASSPRGGLSYNEQFF.

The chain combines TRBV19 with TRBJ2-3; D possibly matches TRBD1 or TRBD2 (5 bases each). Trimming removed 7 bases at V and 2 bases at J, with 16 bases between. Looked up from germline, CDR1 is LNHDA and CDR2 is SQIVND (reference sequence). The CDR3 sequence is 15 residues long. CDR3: CASKGRGAFTDTQYF. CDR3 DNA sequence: TGTGCCAGTAAGGGCCGGGGCGCCTTCACAGATACGCAGTATTTT.

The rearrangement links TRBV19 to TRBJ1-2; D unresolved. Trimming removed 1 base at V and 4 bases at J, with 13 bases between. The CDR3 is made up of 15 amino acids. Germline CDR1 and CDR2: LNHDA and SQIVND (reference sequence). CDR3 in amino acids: CASSIGGVSGYGYTF. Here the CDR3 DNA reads TGTGCCAGTAGTATAGGCGGAGTCAGCGGCTATGGCTACACCTTC.

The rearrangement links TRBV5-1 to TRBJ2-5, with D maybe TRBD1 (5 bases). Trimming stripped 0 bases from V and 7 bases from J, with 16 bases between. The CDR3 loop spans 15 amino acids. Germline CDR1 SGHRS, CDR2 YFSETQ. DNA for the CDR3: TGCGCCAGCAGCTTGGCCCCCAGGGCTGGTGGGACCCAGTACTTC. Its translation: CASSLAPRAGGTQYF. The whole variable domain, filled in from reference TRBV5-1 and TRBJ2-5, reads KAGVTQTPRYLIKTRGQQVTLSCSPISGHRSVSWYQQTPGQGLQFLFEYFSETQRNKGNFPGRFSGRQFSNSRSEMNVSTLELGDSALYLCASSLAPRAGGTQYFGPGTRLLVL.

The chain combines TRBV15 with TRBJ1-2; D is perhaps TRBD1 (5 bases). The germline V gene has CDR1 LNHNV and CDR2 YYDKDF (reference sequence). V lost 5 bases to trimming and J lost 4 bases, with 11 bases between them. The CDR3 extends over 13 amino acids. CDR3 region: CATSSGLRYGYTF. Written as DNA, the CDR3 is TGTGCCACCAGCTCAGGGTTACGCTATGGCTACACCTTC.

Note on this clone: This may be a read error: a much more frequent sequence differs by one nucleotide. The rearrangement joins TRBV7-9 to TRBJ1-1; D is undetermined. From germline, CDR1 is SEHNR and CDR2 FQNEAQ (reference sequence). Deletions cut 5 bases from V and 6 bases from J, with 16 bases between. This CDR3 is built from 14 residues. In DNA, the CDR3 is TGTGCCAGCAGCCGGGCGACCAGTCCTCCTGAAGCTTTCTTT. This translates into CASSRATSPPEAFF.

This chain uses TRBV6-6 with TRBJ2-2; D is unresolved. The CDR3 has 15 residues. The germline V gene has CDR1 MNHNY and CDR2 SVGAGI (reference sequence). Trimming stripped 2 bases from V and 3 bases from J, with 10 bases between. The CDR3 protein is CASSYLSPDTGELFF. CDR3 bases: TGTGCCAGCAGTTACCTTAGTCCTGACACCGGGGAGCTGTTTTTT.

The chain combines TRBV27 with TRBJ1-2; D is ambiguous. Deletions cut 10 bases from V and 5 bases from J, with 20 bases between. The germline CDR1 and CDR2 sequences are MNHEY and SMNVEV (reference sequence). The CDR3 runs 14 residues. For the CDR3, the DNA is TGTGCCACCGCGCCCGGCCCGGAGAGGTATGGCTACACCTTC. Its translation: CATAPGPERYGYTF.

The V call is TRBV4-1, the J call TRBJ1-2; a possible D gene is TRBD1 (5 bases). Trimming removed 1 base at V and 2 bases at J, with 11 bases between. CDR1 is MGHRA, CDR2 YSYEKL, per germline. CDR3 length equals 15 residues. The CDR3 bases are TGCGCCAGCAGCCAAGGTGGGACGGGAAACTATGGCTACACCTTC. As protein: CASSQGGTGNYGYTF.

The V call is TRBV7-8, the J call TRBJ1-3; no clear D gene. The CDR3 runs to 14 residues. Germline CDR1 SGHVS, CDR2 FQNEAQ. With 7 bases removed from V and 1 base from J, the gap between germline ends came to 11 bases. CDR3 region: CASTPGDSGNTIYF. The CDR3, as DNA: TGTGCCAGCACCCCTGGGGATTCTGGAAACACCATATATTTT.

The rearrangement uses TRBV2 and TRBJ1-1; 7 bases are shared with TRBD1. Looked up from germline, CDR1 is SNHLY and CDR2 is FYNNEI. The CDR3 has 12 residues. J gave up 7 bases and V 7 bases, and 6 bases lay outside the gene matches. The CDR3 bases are TGTGCCAGCAAACGACAGGGAAATGAAGCTTTCTTT. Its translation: CASKRQGNEAFF.

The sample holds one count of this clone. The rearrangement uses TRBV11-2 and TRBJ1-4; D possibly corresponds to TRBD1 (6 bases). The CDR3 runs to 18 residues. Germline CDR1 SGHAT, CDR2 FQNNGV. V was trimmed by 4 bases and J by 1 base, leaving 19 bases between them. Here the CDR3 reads CASSSPRGGDGTNEKLFF. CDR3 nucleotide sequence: TGTGCCAGCAGCTCCCCCAGGGGCGGAGATGGAACTAATGAAAAACTGTTTTTT. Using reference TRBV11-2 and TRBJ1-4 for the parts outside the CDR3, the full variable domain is EAGVAQSPRYKIIEKRQSVAFWCNPISGHATLYWYQQILGQGPKLLIQFQNNGVVDDSQLPKDRFSAERLKGVDSTLKIQPAKLEDSAVYLCASSSPRGGDGTNEKLFFGSGTQLSVL.

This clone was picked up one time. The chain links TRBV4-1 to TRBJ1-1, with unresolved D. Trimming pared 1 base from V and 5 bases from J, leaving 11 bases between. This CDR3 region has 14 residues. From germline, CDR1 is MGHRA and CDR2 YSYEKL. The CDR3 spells CASSQGHSRTEAFF. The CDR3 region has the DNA TGCGCCAGCAGCCAAGGGCACAGCCGGACTGAAGCTTTCTTT.

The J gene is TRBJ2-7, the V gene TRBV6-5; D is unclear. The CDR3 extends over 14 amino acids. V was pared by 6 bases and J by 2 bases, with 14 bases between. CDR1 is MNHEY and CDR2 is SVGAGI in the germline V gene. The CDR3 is CASRLAQVAYEQYF. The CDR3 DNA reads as TGTGCCAGCAGACTTGCCCAGGTTGCCTACGAGCAGTACTTC.

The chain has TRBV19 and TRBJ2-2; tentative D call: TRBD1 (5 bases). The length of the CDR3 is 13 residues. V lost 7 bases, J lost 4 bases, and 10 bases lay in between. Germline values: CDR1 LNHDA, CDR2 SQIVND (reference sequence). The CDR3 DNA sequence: TGTGCCAGTACGCAGGGTGGCACCGGGGAGCTGTTTTTT. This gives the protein CASTQGGTGELFF.

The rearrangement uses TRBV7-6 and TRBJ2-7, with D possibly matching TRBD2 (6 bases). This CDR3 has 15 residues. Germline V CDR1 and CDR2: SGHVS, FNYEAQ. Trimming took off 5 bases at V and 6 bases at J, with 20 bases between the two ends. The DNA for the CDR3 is TGTGCCAGCAGCGAAACACTGGGACTGGCTTTCGAGCAGTACTTC. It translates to CASSETLGLAFEQYF.

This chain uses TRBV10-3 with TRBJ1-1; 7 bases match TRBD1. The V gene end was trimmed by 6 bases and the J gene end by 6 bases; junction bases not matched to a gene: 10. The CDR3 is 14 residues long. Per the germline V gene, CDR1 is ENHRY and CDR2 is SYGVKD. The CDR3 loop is CAISLDRERAEAFF. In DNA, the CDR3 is TGTGCCATCAGCTTAGACAGGGAGAGGGCTGAAGCTTTCTTT.

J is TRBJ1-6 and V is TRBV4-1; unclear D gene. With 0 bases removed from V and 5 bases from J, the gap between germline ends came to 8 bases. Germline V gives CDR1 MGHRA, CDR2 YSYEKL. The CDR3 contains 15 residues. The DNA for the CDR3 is TGCGCCAGCAGCCAAGAACGCCTGGATAATTCACCCCTCCACTTT. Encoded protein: CASSQERLDNSPLHF.